This TCR beta chain originates from a study of OX40 agonist ivuxolimab in advanced cancers. As for the study in general: Of mixed ages from about 20 to 80 and averaging approximately 60 years, the group was 65% to 85% male.

The CDR3 spans 13 residues. Trimming cost V 6 bases and J 5 bases, with 12 bases left between them. CDR1 SEHNR and CDR2 FQNEAQ come from the germline V gene (reference sequence). TCRdb's copy holds only in-frame clones and misses some; the assay was immunoSEQ multiplex PCR. The sample yields around 66,000 clones, roughly 90% seen once. The gene calls are TRBV7-9 and TRBJ2-3; the D gene is possibly TRBD2 (6 bases). The TCR originated in an adult with an advanced solid tumor such as melanoma, head and neck, liver or kidney cancer. The sequencing here drew on CD4+ or CD8+ T cells sorted from blood, taken in a trial of the OX40 agonist ivuxolimab. CDR3 bases: TGTGCCAGCAGTCCAGGAGGGGAAGATACGCAGTATTTT. Translated: CASSPGGEDTQYF. The variable domain in full, with the rest retrieved from reference TRBV7-9 and TRBJ2-3, is DTGVSQNPRHKITKRGQNVTFRCDPISEHNRLYWYRQTLGQGPEFLTYFQNEAQLEKSRLLSDRFSAERPKGSFSTLEIQRTEQGDSAMYLCASSPGGEDTQYFGPGTRLTVL.